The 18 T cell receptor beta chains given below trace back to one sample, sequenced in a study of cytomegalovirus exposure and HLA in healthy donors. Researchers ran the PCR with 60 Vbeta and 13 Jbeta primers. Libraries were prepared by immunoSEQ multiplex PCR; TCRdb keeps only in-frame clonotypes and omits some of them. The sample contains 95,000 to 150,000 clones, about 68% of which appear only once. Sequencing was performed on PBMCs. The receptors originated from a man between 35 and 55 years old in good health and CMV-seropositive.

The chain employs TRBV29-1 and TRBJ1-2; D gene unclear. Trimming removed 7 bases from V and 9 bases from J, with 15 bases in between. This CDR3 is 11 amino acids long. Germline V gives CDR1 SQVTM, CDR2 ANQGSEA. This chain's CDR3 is CSAASGISYTF. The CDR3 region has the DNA TGCAGCGCGGCCTCGGGGATTAGCTACACCTTC. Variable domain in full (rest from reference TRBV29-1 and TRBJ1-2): SAVISQKPSRDICQRGTSLTIQCQVDSQVTMMFWYRQQPGQSLTLIATANQGSEATYESGFVIDKFPISRPNLTFSTLTVSNMSPEDSSIYLCSAASGISYTFGSGTRLTVV.

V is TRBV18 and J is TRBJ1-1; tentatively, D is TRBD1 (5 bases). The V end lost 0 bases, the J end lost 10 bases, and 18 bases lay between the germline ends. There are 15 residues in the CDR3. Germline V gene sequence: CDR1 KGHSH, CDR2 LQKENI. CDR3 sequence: CASSPPDIMGRAAFF. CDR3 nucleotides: TGTGCCAGCTCACCACCGGATATTATGGGGCGTGCAGCTTTCTTT.

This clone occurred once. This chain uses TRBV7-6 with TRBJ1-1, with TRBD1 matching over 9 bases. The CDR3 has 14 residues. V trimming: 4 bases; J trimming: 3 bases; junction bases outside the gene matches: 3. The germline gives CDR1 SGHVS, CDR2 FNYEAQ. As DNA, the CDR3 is TGTGCCAGCAGCTCACAGGGGGCCGACACTGAAGCTTTCTTT. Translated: CASSSQGADTEAFF.

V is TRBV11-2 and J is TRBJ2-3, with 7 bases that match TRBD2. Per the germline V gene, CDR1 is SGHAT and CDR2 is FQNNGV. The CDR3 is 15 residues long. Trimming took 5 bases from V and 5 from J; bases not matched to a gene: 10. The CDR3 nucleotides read TGTGCCAGCAGCCCCCCGGGACTACCGAAAGATACGCAGTATTTT. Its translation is CASSPPGLPKDTQYF.

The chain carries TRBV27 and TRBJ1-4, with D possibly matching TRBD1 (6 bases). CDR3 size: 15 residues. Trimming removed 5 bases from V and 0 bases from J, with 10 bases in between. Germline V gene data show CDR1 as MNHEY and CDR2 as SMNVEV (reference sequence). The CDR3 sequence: CASSRQAATNEKLFF. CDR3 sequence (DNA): TGTGCCAGCAGTAGACAGGCTGCAACTAATGAAAAACTGTTTTTT.

The CDR3 DNA follows: TGCGCCAGCAGCCCCTCCGGGACAGCCTACGAGCAGTACTTC. It is translated as CASSPSGTAYEQYF. V gene TRBV5-1 combines with J gene TRBJ2-7, with TRBD1 matching 7 bases. Per the germline V gene, CDR1 is SGHRS and CDR2 is YFSETQ. This CDR3 has 14 amino acids. Trimming at V came to 4 bases and at J to 2 bases, leaving 6 bases not matched to a gene.

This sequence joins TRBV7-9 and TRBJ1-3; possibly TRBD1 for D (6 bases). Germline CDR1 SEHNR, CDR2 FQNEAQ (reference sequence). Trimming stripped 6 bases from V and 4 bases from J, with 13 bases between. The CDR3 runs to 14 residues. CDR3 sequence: CASSKGTPGNTIYF. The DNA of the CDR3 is TGTGCCAGCAGTAAAGGGACACCCGGAAACACCATATATTTT.

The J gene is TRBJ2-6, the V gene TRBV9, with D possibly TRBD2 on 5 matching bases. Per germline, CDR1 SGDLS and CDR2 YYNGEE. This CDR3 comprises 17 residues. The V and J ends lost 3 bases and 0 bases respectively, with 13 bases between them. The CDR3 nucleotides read TGTGCCAGCAGCGATGAGAGGGAAGTCTCTGGGGCCAACGTCCTGACTTTC. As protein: CASSDEREVSGANVLTF.

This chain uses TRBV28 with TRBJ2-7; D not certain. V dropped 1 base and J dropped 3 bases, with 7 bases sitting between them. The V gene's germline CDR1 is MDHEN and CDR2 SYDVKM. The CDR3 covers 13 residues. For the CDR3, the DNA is TGTGCCAGCAGTTTATTTCCCCACTACGAGCAGTACTTC. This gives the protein CASSLFPHYEQYF.

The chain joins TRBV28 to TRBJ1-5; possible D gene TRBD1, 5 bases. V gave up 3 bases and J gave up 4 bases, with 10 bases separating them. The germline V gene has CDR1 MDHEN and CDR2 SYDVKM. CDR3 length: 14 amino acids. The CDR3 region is CASSLFSGNQPQHF. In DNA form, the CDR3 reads TGTGCCAGCAGTTTGTTCTCAGGGAATCAGCCCCAGCATTTT.

The CDR3 nucleotides read TGCGCCAGCAGCCCATGGACTAGCGGGGGAAACAATGAGCAGTTCTTC. Translating gives CASSPWTSGGNNEQFF. V gene TRBV4-3 combines with J gene TRBJ2-1; 13 nucleotides agree with TRBD2. The CDR3 contains 16 residues. V lost 4 bases to trimming and J lost 5 bases; unmatched junction nucleotides: 5. Germline CDR1 reads LGHNA; CDR2 reads YSLEER.

The CDR3 sequence is CASRDRTLGYTF. In nucleotides, the CDR3 is TGTGCCAGCAGAGACAGGACCCTCGGCTACACCTTC. This chain links TRBV6-1 with TRBJ1-2, with D perhaps TRBD1 (6 bases). The germline CDR1 and CDR2 sequences are MNHNS and SASEGT. The length of the CDR3 is 12 residues. V shed 6 bases and J shed 8 bases, with 13 bases lying between them.

This chain's CDR3 is CASSRRQVGPSTEAFF. Here the CDR3 DNA reads TGTGCCAGCAGCCGAAGACAGGTGGGGCCCAGCACTGAAGCTTTCTTT. The V and J genes are TRBV7-2 and TRBJ1-1; weak D call: TRBD1 (6 bases). Trimming took off 5 bases at V and 4 bases at J, with 20 bases between the two ends. This CDR3 has 16 amino acids. From germline, CDR1 is SGHTA and CDR2 FQGNSA. Full variable domain (rest looked up from reference TRBV7-2 and TRBJ1-1): GAGVSQSPSNKVTEKGKDVELRCDPISGHTALYWYRQSLGQGLEFLIYFQGNSAPDKSGLPSDRFSAERTGGSVSTLTIQRTQQEDSAVYLCASSRRQVGPSTEAFFGQGTRLTVV.

In DNA, the CDR3 is TGTGCCAGCAGTGAAGCCGGACAAACGTATCAAGAGACCCAGTACTTC. Amino acid sequence: CASSEAGQTYQETQYF. V gene TRBV2 combines with J gene TRBJ2-5; D may be TRBD1 (5 bases). The CDR3 runs to 16 residues. V was shortened by 0 bases and J by 2 bases, with 13 bases between the two germline ends. The germline V gene encodes CDR1 SNHLY and CDR2 FYNNEI.

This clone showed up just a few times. CDR3 coding DNA: TGTGCCAGCAGTCAGGGCAATCAGCCCCAGCATTTT. As protein: CASSQGNQPQHF. The chain is built from TRBV7-9 and TRBJ1-5; D remains unclear. This CDR3 spans 12 amino acids. V was pared by 6 bases and J by 2 bases, with 5 bases between. Germline V CDR1 and CDR2: SEHNR, FQNEAQ (reference sequence).

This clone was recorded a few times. In nucleotides, the CDR3 is TGTGCCAGCAGCTCGATTGGGACTAGCGGGAAAAGAAGAAACACTGAGCAGTTCTTC. It yields the protein CASSSIGTSGKRRNTEQFF. The chain uses TRBV13 and TRBJ2-1; 13 bases are shared with TRBD2. The CDR3 loop spans 19 amino acids. Germline loops: CDR1 PRHDT, CDR2 FYEKMQ (reference sequence). V shed 4 bases, J shed 9 bases, and the junction held 18 bases outside the gene matches.

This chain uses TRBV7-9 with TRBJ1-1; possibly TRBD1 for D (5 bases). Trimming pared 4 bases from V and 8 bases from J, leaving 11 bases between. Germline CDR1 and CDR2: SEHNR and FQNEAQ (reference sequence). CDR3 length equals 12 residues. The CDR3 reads CASSSGTTEAFF. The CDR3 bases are TGTGCCAGCAGCTCCGGGACTACCGAAGCTTTCTTT.

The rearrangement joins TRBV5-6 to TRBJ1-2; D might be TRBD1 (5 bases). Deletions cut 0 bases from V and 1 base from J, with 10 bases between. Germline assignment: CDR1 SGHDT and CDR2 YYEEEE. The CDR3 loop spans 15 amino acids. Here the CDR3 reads CASSLAGQINYGYTF. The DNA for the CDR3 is TGTGCCAGCAGCTTGGCCGGACAAATTAACTATGGCTACACCTTC.